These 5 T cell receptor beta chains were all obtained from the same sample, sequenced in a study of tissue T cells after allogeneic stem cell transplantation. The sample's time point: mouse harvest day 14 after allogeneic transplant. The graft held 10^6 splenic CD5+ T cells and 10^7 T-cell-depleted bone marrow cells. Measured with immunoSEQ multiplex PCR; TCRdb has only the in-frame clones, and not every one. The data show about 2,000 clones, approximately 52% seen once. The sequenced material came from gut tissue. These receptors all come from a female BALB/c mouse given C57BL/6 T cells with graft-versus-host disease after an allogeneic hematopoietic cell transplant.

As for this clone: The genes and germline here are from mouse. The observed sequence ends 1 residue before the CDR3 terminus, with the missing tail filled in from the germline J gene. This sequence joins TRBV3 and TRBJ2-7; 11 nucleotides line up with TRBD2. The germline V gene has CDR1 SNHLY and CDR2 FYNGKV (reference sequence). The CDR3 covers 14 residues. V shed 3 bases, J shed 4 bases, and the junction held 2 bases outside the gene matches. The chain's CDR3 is CASSLRDWGYEQYF. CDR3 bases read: TGTGCCAGCAGCTTGAGGGACTGGGGGTATGAACAGTAC.

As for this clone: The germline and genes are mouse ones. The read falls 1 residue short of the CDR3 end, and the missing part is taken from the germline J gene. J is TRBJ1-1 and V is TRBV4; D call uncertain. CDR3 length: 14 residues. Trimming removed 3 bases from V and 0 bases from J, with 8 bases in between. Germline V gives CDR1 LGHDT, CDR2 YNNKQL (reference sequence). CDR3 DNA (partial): TGTGCCAGCAGCTACGTGACAACAAACACAGAAGTCTTC. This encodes CASSYVTTNTEVF. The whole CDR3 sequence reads CASSYVTTNTEVFF.

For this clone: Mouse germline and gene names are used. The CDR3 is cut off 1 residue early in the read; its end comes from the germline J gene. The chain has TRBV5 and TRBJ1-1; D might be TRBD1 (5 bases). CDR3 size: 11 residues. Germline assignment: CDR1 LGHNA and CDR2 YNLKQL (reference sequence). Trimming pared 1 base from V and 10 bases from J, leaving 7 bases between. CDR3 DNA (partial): TGTGCCAGCAGCCAAGTGGGGGGAGTCTTC. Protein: CASSQVGGVF. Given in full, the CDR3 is CASSQVGGVFF.

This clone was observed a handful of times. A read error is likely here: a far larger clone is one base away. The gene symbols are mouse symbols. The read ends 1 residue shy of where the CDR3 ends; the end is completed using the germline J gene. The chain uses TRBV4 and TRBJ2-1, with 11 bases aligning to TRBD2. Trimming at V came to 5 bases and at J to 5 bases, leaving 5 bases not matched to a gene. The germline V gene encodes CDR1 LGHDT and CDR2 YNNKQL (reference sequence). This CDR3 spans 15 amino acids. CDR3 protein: CASSAGLGDDAEQFF. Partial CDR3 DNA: TGTGCCAGCAGCGCGGGACTGGGGGATGATGCTGAGCAGTTC.

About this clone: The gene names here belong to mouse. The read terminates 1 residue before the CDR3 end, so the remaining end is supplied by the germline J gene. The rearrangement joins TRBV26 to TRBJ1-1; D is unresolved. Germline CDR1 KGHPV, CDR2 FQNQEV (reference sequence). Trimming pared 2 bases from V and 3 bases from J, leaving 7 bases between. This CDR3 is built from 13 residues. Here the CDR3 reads CASSLISYTEVFF. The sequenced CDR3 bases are TGTGCCAGCAGTCTGATCAGTTACACAGAAGTCTTC.